The 22 T cell receptor beta chains presented below share a single source sample, sequenced in a study of immune evolution from preneoplasia to lung adenocarcinoma (dated by TCRdb to about 2021). Library prep was done by the immunoSEQ multiplex PCR assay. TCRdb stores this immuneACCESS table with in-frame sequences only. Part of the clones is absent; in the studies checked, under half of the shortfall reflects unresolved V genes, and no reason is known for the rest. A total of about 26,000 clones appear in this sample, 65% to 75% of them only once. Jointly, the top ten make up roughly 6% of the sample. Sequenced input: FFPE invasive lung adenocarcinoma tissue. The sample's cell subset or site label is to be understood as: frankly invasive lung adenocarcinoma (ADC). All receptors derive from a person between 55 and 69 years old with invasive lung adenocarcinoma. Some clones in this sample may be carry-over from other donors' samples.

This clone counts as medium-sized. V gene TRBV7-3 combines with J gene TRBJ2-2, with D maybe TRBD1 (6 bases). Germline V lookup: CDR1 SGHTA, CDR2 FQGTGA. The V gene lost 3 bases and the J gene lost 5 bases, with 7 bases spanning the gap. The CDR3 loop spans 13 amino acids. The CDR3 bases are TGTGCCAGCAGCTTTGGACAGACCGGGGAGCTGTTTTTT. Translation gives CASSFGQTGELFF.

The rearrangement links TRBV7-8 to TRBJ2-5; 9 bases are shared with TRBD2. The germline V gene encodes CDR1 SGHVS and CDR2 FQNEAQ. J lost 2 bases, V lost 5 bases, and 15 bases had no gene match. The CDR3 totals 18 residues. CDR3 sequence reads: CASSGAVLGLAGQETQYF. CDR3 bases: TGTGCCAGCAGCGGGGCCGTTCTGGGTCTAGCGGGACAAGAGACCCAGTACTTC.

The chain carries TRBV7-2 and TRBJ1-4; maybe TRBD1 (5 bases). The CDR3 consists of 16 residues. The V end lost 5 bases, the J end lost 10 bases, and 23 bases lay between the germline ends. From germline, CDR1 is SGHTA and CDR2 FQGNSA. CDR3 protein: CASSPNPRGAQGKLFF. DNA for the CDR3: TGTGCCAGCAGCCCCAACCCCCGCGGGGCGCAAGGAAAACTGTTTTTT.

The J gene is TRBJ2-1, the V gene TRBV29-1; TRBD2 matches at 7 bases. V lost 6 bases, J lost 0 bases, and 8 bases stayed unmatched. The CDR3 loop spans 15 amino acids. CDR1 and CDR2 (germline): SQVTM, ANQGSEA. CDR3 in amino acids: CSVILARSSYNEQFF. The CDR3 DNA is TGCAGCGTCATACTAGCGAGAAGCTCCTACAATGAGCAGTTCTTC.

The chain uses TRBV11-3 and TRBJ2-7, with D possibly being TRBD1 (8 bases). V lost 5 bases and J lost 6, with 17 bases in between. The germline V gene encodes CDR1 SGHNT and CDR2 YENEEA. The CDR3 extends over 14 amino acids. The CDR3 DNA is TGTGCCAGCAGCCGCGACAGGGGAGGGAGCGAGCAGTACTTC. Protein sequence: CASSRDRGGSEQYF.

The chain is built from TRBV7-8 and TRBJ2-1; TRBD2 agrees at 10 bases. V lost 4 bases to trimming and J lost 5 bases; unmatched junction nucleotides: 8. Looked up from germline, CDR1 is SGHVS and CDR2 is FQNEAQ. The CDR3 extends over 16 amino acids. The CDR3 is CASSWLLSGRNNEQFF. CDR3 DNA sequence: TGTGCCAGCAGCTGGCTACTTAGCGGGAGGAACAATGAGCAGTTCTTC.

V usage is TRBV28 and J usage is TRBJ1-2, with D possibly TRBD1 on 5 matching bases. The length of the CDR3 is 14 residues. Germline CDR1 reads MDHEN; CDR2 reads SYDVKM. Deletions cut 7 bases from V and 4 bases from J, with 16 bases between. In DNA, the CDR3 is TGTGCCAGCACCCTCCCGATCGGGGGCTATGGCTACACCTTC. Translating it yields CASTLPIGGYGYTF.

This clone was picked up one time. This chain connects TRBV11-2 to TRBJ2-7; D gene uncertain. V was pared by 5 bases and J by 5 bases, with 13 bases between. The CDR3 has 13 amino acids. Per germline, CDR1 SGHAT and CDR2 FQNNGV. CDR3 sequence reads: CASSPPVTHEQYF. As DNA, the CDR3 is TGTGCCAGCAGCCCCCCGGTGACCCACGAGCAGTACTTC. Drawing the rest from reference TRBV11-2 and TRBJ2-7, the complete variable domain is EAGVAQSPRYKIIEKRQSVAFWCNPISGHATLYWYQQILGQGPKLLIQFQNNGVVDDSQLPKDRFSAERLKGVDSTLKIQPAKLEDSAVYLCASSPPVTHEQYFGPGTRLTVT.

The rearrangement uses TRBV7-2 and TRBJ2-5; TRBD2 agrees at 10 bases. CDR1 is SGHTA and CDR2 is FQGNSA in the germline V gene. V lost 4 bases to trimming and J lost 4 bases; unmatched junction nucleotides: 3. The CDR3 sequence is 14 residues long. The DNA for the CDR3 is TGTGCCAGCAGCTACGGACTAGCGGTAGAGACCCAGTACTTC. Its translation is CASSYGLAVETQYF.

The rearrangement joins TRBV5-5 to TRBJ2-3; TRBD2 agrees at 9 bases. V lost 1 base and J lost 4; bases outside the gene matches: 4. Germline CDR1 and CDR2: SGHKS and YYEKEE (reference sequence). This CDR3 has 15 amino acids. CDR3 in DNA: TGTGCCAGCAGCTTGTCCCGGACTAGCGCAGATACGCAGTATTTT. This encodes CASSLSRTSADTQYF. The full variable domain, its missing parts supplied by reference TRBV5-5 and TRBJ2-3, is DAGVTQSPTHLIKTRGQQVTLRCSPISGHKSVSWYQQVLGQGPQFIFQYYEKEERGRGNFPDRFSARQFPNYSSELNVNALLLGDSALYLCASSLSRTSADTQYFGPGTRLTVL.

This clone was seen more than once but under ten times. Other DNA sequences within the sample encode an identical CDR3. This CDR3 is CAITGQVTGELFF. The CDR3, as DNA: TGTGCCATCACCGGCCAGGTTACCGGGGAGCTGTTTTTT. The chain links TRBV10-3 to TRBJ2-2, with unresolved D. The germline gives CDR1 ENHRY, CDR2 SYGVKD. Trimming removed 7 bases at V and 5 bases at J, with 11 bases between. CDR3 size: 13 residues.

This clone has a handful of counts. The rearrangement links TRBV4-1 to TRBJ2-1; perhaps TRBD2 as D (7 bases). Germline V gene lookup returns CDR1 MGHRA and CDR2 YSYEKL. The CDR3 length is 15 residues. The V end was cut by 0 bases, the J end by 8 bases, with 14 bases between. The CDR3 reads CASSQEASGGDEQFF. CDR3 nucleotides: TGCGCCAGCAGCCAAGAGGCGTCGGGGGGCGATGAGCAGTTCTTC.

Of note for this clone: Other DNA sequences in this specimen translate into the identical CDR3. V is TRBV5-5 and J is TRBJ2-3; a weak D match, TRBD2 (5 bases). Trimming stripped 2 bases from V and 1 base from J, with 14 bases between. The CDR3 runs 16 residues. CDR1 SGHKS and CDR2 YYEKEE come from the germline V gene (reference sequence). The CDR3 DNA reads as TGTGCCAGCAGCTTAGGGCCTTCGAGGGGCACAGATACGCAGTATTTT. Amino acids: CASSLGPSRGTDTQYF.

This chain connects TRBV2 to TRBJ2-6; D may be TRBD1 (5 bases). Trimming stripped 6 bases from V and 0 bases from J, with 12 bases between. Germline V lookup: CDR1 SNHLY, CDR2 FYNNEI. The CDR3 spans 16 residues. The CDR3 DNA reads TGTGCCAGCAGCAGACAGACCAGCTCTGGGGCCAACGTCCTGACTTTC. This sequence encodes CASSRQTSSGANVLTF.

The gene calls are TRBV28 and TRBJ1-1, with unresolved D. Trimming cost V 6 bases and J 10 bases, with 18 bases left between them. The germline V gene encodes CDR1 MDHEN and CDR2 SYDVKM. This CDR3 spans 13 amino acids. CDR3 sequence reads: CASRSDIARAAFF. DNA of the CDR3: TGTGCCAGCAGGTCTGACATCGCAAGGGCAGCTTTCTTT.

The rearrangement uses TRBV28 and TRBJ2-6; D is ambiguous. This CDR3 has 13 amino acids. V was shortened by 6 bases and J by 1 base, with 4 bases between the two germline ends. In germline, CDR1 is MDHEN, CDR2 SYDVKM. DNA of the CDR3: TGTGCCAGCAGGGGGTCTGGGGCCAACGTCCTGACTTTC. Translation: CASRGSGANVLTF. Full variable domain (remainder filled in from reference TRBV28 and TRBJ2-6): DVKVTQSSRYLVKRTGEKVFLECVQDMDHENMFWYRQDPGLGLRLIYFSYDVKMKEKGDIPEGYSVSREKKERFSLILESASTNQTSMYLCASRGSGANVLTFGAGSRLTVL.

The V gene is TRBV7-2, the J gene TRBJ2-5; D unresolved. CDR3 size: 15 residues. V was cut by 1 base and J by 5 bases, with 14 bases left in between. Germline-derived CDR1 and CDR2 are SGHTA and FQGNSA. CDR3: CASSLDYSSLETQYF. CDR3 DNA: TGTGCCAGCAGCTTAGACTACAGCTCATTGGAGACCCAGTACTTC.

J is TRBJ2-1 and V is TRBV10-3; 9 bases fit TRBD2. Germline lookup yields CDR1 ENHRY and CDR2 SYGVKD. V was pared by 2 bases and J by 7 bases, with 6 bases of the junction left unmatched. There are 15 residues in the CDR3. As DNA, the CDR3 is TGTGCCATCAGTGAGCTTAGCGGGAGAGTAAATGAGCAGTTCTTC. Translating it yields CAISELSGRVNEQFF.

This chain links TRBV4-1 with TRBJ2-5; TRBD2 matches at 7 bases. The CDR3 length is 17 residues. Germline V lookup: CDR1 MGHRA, CDR2 YSYEKL. The V segment lost 3 bases and the J segment 5 bases; nucleotides outside the gene matches: 15. The CDR3 protein is CASSQRYSWEGPETQYF. CDR3 sequence (DNA): TGCGCCAGCAGCCAGCGGTACTCGTGGGAGGGCCCGGAGACCCAGTACTTC.

The V and J genes are TRBV27 and TRBJ2-1; D is undetermined. The CDR3 contains 11 residues. In germline, CDR1 is MNHEY, CDR2 SMNVEV (reference sequence). Trimming removed 6 bases at V and 8 bases at J, with 8 bases between. The CDR3 nucleotides read TGTGCCAGCAGGATGTTTCATGAGCAGTTCTTC. Protein sequence: CASRMFHEQFF.

The chain carries TRBV7-2 and TRBJ1-2; 9 bases agree with TRBD1. This CDR3 is 14 amino acids long. The V segment lost 5 bases and the J segment 5 bases; nucleotides outside the gene matches: 6. Germline V gene data show CDR1 as SGHTA and CDR2 as FQGNSA. CDR3 in DNA: TGTGCCAGCAGCATACAGGGGGCTGGGTATGGCTACACCTTC. Protein: CASSIQGAGYGYTF.

The chain has TRBV6-5 and TRBJ1-1, with unresolved D. Between the trimmed V and J ends, which lost 0 bases and 6 bases, there was a span of 8 bases. Per germline, CDR1 MNHEY and CDR2 SVGAGI. This CDR3 is built from 13 residues. The DNA for the CDR3 is TGTGCCAGCAGTTACTCGGGTTGGTCTGAAGCTTTCTTT. Translating it yields CASSYSGWSEAFF.